This T cell receptor beta chain is drawn from a study of identical twins. TCRdb passed the 5' RACE reads through MiXCR, listing each CDR3 protein once. The profile covers more than 600,000 distinct CDR3 sequences, with over 15% appearing a single time and roughly 14% taken by the ten largest. The germline V gene encodes CDR1 LGHDT and CDR2 YNNKEL (reference sequence). The CDR3 consists of 15 residues. V was clipped by 4 bases and J by 3 bases, with 12 bases between them. The same sample was also studied in work on T cells expressing NK-cell markers.

Sequencing input: PBMCs. This chain links TRBV3-1 with TRBJ2-2; D might be TRBD2 (5 bases). This receptor was taken from a woman under 30 in good health. CDR3 protein: CASSPRLQYTGELFF. The CDR3 DNA is TGTGCCAGCAGCCCCCGACTACAGTACACCGGGGAGCTGTTTTTT.